This TCR beta chain was profiled in a study of cytomegalovirus exposure and HLA in healthy donors. Findings and caveats of the study: Later analysis identified a missense DCLRE1C variant that was linked to TCR beta V- and J-gene trimming. Highly shared variants forming one cluster were likely a sequencing artifact. Most observed TCR sequences were rare, whereas some public TCRs were detected in many donors.

Primers for the PCR totalled 60 Vbeta and 13 Jbeta. Clones were read by immunoSEQ multiplex PCR, and TCRdb kept only the in-frame ones, dropping some. The sample holds 100,000 or so clones; around 72% are singletons and the top ten take about 5.3%. Donors likely had unrecorded immune exposures despite being nominally healthy when sampled. V lost 5 bases and J lost 7, with 12 bases in between. CDR1 and CDR2 from the germline V gene are SGHTA and FQGTGA. This CDR3 spans 14 amino acids. This clone was seen a few times. The antigen is unknown. V is TRBV7-3 and J is TRBJ1-6, with TRBD1 as a possible D gene (5 bases). The sequence derives from a male donor in good health and CMV-seronegative. Sequenced sample: PBMCs. As DNA, the CDR3 is TGTGCCAGCAGCCGTGGGGCGGGGAATTCACCCCTCCACTTT. It yields the protein CASSRGAGNSPLHF.